Here is one T cell receptor (beta chain) with its context. These data come from a study of blood T cell repertoires in COVID-19. V shed 6 bases and J shed 6 bases, with 12 bases lying between them. The length of the CDR3 is 13 residues. Germline assignment: CDR1 LNHDA and CDR2 SQIVND (reference sequence). Generated by immunoSEQ multiplex PCR, the TCRdb table keeps only in-frame clones and is missing some. Of about 210,000 clones listed, about 85% are singletons. Specimen: peripheral blood. This chain links TRBV19 with TRBJ2-1; D unclear. This TCR came from a middle-aged man with acute or convalescent COVID-19. DNA for the CDR3: TGTGCCAGTAGCCTTCTCGGTCGCAATGAGCAGTTCTTC. Translating it yields CASSLLGRNEQFF.